Presented here are 9 T cell receptor beta chains from one specimen sequenced in a study of cytomegalovirus exposure and HLA in healthy donors. A multiplex PCR was run with 60 Vbeta primers and 13 Jbeta primers. Assay: immunoSEQ multiplex PCR; the TCRdb copy retains only in-frame clones and omits some. Found here are some 110,000 clones, 76% of them singletons; the top ten hold around 8.5%. What was sequenced was PBMCs. The receptors stem from a man aged 35 to 55 in good health and CMV-seropositive.

This rearrangement joins TRBV28 to TRBJ1-2, with 10 nucleotides matching TRBD1. Germline values: CDR1 MDHEN, CDR2 SYDVKM. The CDR3 runs 13 residues. The DNA of the CDR3 is TGTTTTGTTGGGACAGGGGAGGACTATGGCTACACCTTC. Translation: CFVGTGEDYGYTF.

This clone appeared a single time. The chain joins TRBV28 to TRBJ1-2; 8 bases are shared with TRBD1. The CDR3 covers 16 residues. V gave up 7 bases and J gave up 6 bases; unmatched junction bases: 16. CDR1 and CDR2 (germline): MDHEN, SYDVKM. CDR3 in amino acids: CASTLVDRGSQNGYTF. DNA of the CDR3: TGTGCCAGCACCTTAGTCGACAGGGGATCTCAAAATGGCTACACCTTC.

This sequence joins TRBV7-8 and TRBJ2-6, with a possible D match to TRBD1 (5 bases). From germline, CDR1 is SGHVS and CDR2 FQNEAQ. CDR3 size: 15 residues. The ends were cut back, 8 bases at V and 0 bases at J, with 11 bases in the middle. The DNA of the CDR3 is TGTGCCAGCCACGACAGAGGCTCTGGGGCCAACGTCCTGACTTTC. Residues: CASHDRGSGANVLTF.

This clone was seen once. The gene calls are TRBV19 and TRBJ2-2, with 9 positions matching TRBD1. The CDR3 runs 14 residues. V shed 6 bases and J 6 bases; nucleotides not matched to a gene: 5. Germline CDR1 reads LNHDA; CDR2 reads SQIVND (reference sequence). CDR3 amino acids: CASRWTGASGELFF. CDR3 coding DNA: TGTGCCAGTAGGTGGACAGGGGCTTCCGGGGAGCTGTTTTTT. The entire variable domain, with the rest obtained from reference TRBV19 and TRBJ2-2, is as follows: DGGITQSPKYLFRKEGQNVTLSCEQNLNHDAMYWYRQDPGQGLRLIYYSQIVNDFQKGDIAEGYSVSREKKESFPLTVTSAQKNPTAFYLCASRWTGASGELFFGEGSRLTVL.

This clone has just a few counts. CDR3 DNA: TGTGCCAGCTCACCAAGGCCGGGGATGGATGAAAAACTGTTTTTT. Amino acid sequence: CASSPRPGMDEKLFF. This chain links TRBV18 with TRBJ1-4; D gene uncertain. Trimming took 2 bases from V and 6 from J, leaving 13 bases between them. Germline CDR1 reads KGHSH; CDR2 reads LQKENI. There are 15 residues in the CDR3.

The rearrangement links TRBV21-1 to TRBJ1-2; TRBD1, the D gene given by the table, was not confirmed from the DNA. TRBV21-1 is classified as a pseudogene. This CDR3 is 15 amino acids long. CDR3 DNA sequence: TGTGCCAGCAGCAAACGTCCAAACAGGGACTATGGCTACACCTTC. This sequence encodes CASSKRPNRDYGYTF.

The CDR3 DNA reads TGTGCCAGCATCAGCGGACTAGCGGGAATTGACGAGCAGTACTTC. This gives the protein CASISGLAGIDEQYF. This sequence joins TRBV6-1 and TRBJ2-5, with 12 bases matching TRBD2. The J call may be wrong; the DNA end is better matched by TRBJ2-7. Germline V lookup: CDR1 MNHNS, CDR2 SASEGT. This CDR3 contains 15 residues.

This chain uses TRBV30 with TRBJ2-5, with TRBD1 matching 10 bases. V shed 2 bases, J shed 5 bases, and the junction held 5 bases outside the gene matches. The length of the CDR3 is 14 residues. Germline CDR1 is GTSNPN and CDR2 is SVGIG (reference sequence). Here the CDR3 reads CAWSPGTGAETQYF. CDR3 DNA sequence: TGTGCCTGGAGTCCCGGGACAGGGGCTGAGACCCAGTACTTC. The full variable domain, with the rest looked up from reference TRBV30 and TRBJ2-5, is SQTIHQWPATLVQPVGSPLSLECTVEGTSNPNLYWYRQAAGRGLQLLFYSVGIGQISSEVPQNLSASRPQDRQFILSSKKLLLSDSGFYLCAWSPGTGAETQYFGPGTRLLVL.

This clone was seen a single time. The chain combines TRBV10-2 with TRBJ2-7; 8 bases map to TRBD2. The length of the CDR3 is 13 residues. In germline, CDR1 is WSHSY, CDR2 SAAADI. The V and J ends lost 7 bases and 7 bases, in that order; junction bases with no gene match: 9. The CDR3 reads CASTGGLGGEQYF. CDR3 DNA sequence: TGCGCCAGCACTGGGGGACTAGGGGGGGAGCAGTACTTC.